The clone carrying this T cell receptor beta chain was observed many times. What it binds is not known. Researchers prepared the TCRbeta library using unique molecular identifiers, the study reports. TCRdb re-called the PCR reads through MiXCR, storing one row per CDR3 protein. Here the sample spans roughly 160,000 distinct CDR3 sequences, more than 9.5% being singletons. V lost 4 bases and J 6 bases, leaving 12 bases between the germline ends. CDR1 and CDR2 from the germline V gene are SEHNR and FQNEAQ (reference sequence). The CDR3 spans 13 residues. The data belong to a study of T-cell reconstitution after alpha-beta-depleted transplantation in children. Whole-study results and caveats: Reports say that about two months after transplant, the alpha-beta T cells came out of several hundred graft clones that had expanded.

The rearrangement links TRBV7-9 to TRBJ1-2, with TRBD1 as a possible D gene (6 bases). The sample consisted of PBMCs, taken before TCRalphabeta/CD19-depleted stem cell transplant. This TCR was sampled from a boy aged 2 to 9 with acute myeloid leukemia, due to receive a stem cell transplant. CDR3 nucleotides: TGTGCCAGCAGCTCCGCGACAGGAGATGGCTACACCTTC. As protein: CASSSATGDGYTF.